Listed below are T cell receptor beta chains from one sample, sequenced in a study of T cell changes during pregnancy in multiple sclerosis. Libraries were prepared by immunoSEQ multiplex PCR; TCRdb keeps only in-frame clonotypes and omits some of them. The table lists 35,000 to 45,000 clones, about 92% of them singletons, with 13% in the top ten. Sequenced here: CD8+ T cells from peripheral blood mononuclear cells, sampled in the first trimester of pregnancy. The receptors were sampled from a female donor with multiple sclerosis, enrolled in a pregnancy study. The CDR3 runs from the conserved cysteine through the conserved F or W. D genes are given only for firm matches. Rows give clone size only sometimes, using once, few, many, or a class for an expanded clone.

d_call j_call v_call clone_size cdr3_nt cdr3_aa
NA TRBJ2-7 TRBV10-1 NA TGCGCCAGCACCCGAGCGCACCGGGTCAACTCCTACGAGCAGTACTTC CASTRAHRVNSYEQYF
NA TRBJ2-3 TRBV18 NA TGTGCCAGCTCACCAATGGTAAAAATAGGCACAGATACGCAGTATTTT CASSPMVKIGTDTQYF
NA TRBJ2-1 TRBV5-5 NA TGTGCCAGCAGCCCCGAGGGACTGTATATGAATGAGCAGTTCTTC CASSPEGLYMNEQFF
NA TRBJ1-4 TRBV7-9 NA TGTGCCAGCAGCGATACAGGGTCGCCTAATGAAAAACTGTTTTTT CASSDTGSPNEKLFF
NA TRBJ1-5 TRBV7-8 NA TGTGCCAGCAGCCAAACTATTTTGACAGGAGACAATCAGCCCCAGCATTTT CASSQTILTGDNQPQHF
TRBD1 TRBJ1-2 TRBV30 NA TGTGCCTGGAGCCGCCGACCCACAGGGGCAGGGGGCTACACCTTC CAWSRRPTGAGGYTF
TRBD2 TRBJ2-3 TRBV13 NA TGTGCCAGCAGCTCCGGGACTAGCGGGGGGGATACGCAGTATTTT CASSSGTSGGDTQYF
NA TRBJ1-1 TRBV4-1 NA TGCGCCAGCAGCCAAGAGGGGGACTGGAACACTGAAGCTTTCTTT CASSQEGDWNTEAFF
NA TRBJ1-1 TRBV25-1 NA TGTGCCAGCAGTGAGACAGGAGACAGCCCGAACACTGAAGCTTTCTTT CASSETGDSPNTEAFF
NA TRBJ2-7 TRBV6-1 NA TGTGCCAGCAGTGACCCGGGACTTAGCTACGAGCAGTACTTC CASSDPGLSYEQYF
NA TRBJ1-4 TRBV9 NA TGTGCCAGCAGCGTAGCCCCACAGGGAGCAACTAATGAAAAACTGTTTTTT CASSVAPQGATNEKLFF
TRBD2 TRBJ2-1 TRBV6-5 NA TGTGCCAGCAGTTACTCGATTGGGGGGGGGAACAATGAGCAGTTCTTC CASSYSIGGGNNEQFF
NA TRBJ1-2 TRBV6-1 NA TGTGCCAGCAGTGAAAAGGGTCCGCCAACGGGGGGCTACACCTTC CASSEKGPPTGGYTF
TRBD2 TRBJ2-2 TRBV10-1 NA TGCGCCAGCAGTGACGGAGCGGGGGTTGGATTAAACACCGGGGAGCTGTTTTTT CASSDGAGVGLNTGELFF
NA TRBJ1-3 TRBV9 NA TGTGCCAGCAGCGTAGACGAGGGAACTGGAAACACCATATATTTT CASSVDEGTGNTIYF
TRBD1 TRBJ1-3 TRBV7-8 NA TGTGCCAGCAGCTTACCGGGGACAGCCACCATATATTTT CASSLPGTATIYF
TRBD1 TRBJ2-1 TRBV9 NA TGTGCCAGCAGCGTAGGGACAGGGGATCATGAGCAGTTCTTC CASSVGTGDHEQFF
TRBD2 TRBJ2-1 TRBV9 NA TGTGCCAGCCACAGCGGGGGGGCCGGTGAGCAGTTCTTC CASHSGGAGEQFF
NA TRBJ2-7 TRBV9 NA TGTGCCAGCAGCGGCGGCCCCTCAAGCTCCTACGAGCAGTACTTC CASSGGPSSSYEQYF
TRBD2 TRBJ2-5 TRBV18 NA TGTGCCAGCTCCAGCAGCGGGGTCCTACAAGAGACCCAGTACTTC CASSSSGVLQETQYF
TRBD2 TRBJ2-1 TRBV13 NA TGTGCCAGCAGCCTAGGCTACCAGGGGACTAGCGGGGGGGCCTATGAGCAGTTCTTC CASSLGYQGTSGGAYEQFF
NA TRBJ2-3 TRBV9 NA TGTGCCAGCAGCGTAACGGGGGGCCTGGCAGATACGCAGTATTTT CASSVTGGLADTQYF
TRBD2 TRBJ2-1 TRBV7-9 NA TGTGCCACCCATAGCGGGGGGGGCGATGAGCAGTTCTTC CATHSGGGDEQFF
TRBD1 TRBJ2-7 TRBV11-1 NA TGTGCCAGCAGCTCTCGGACAGGACTTATCACCCGATCCTACGAGCAGTACTTC CASSSRTGLITRSYEQYF
TRBD2 TRBJ2-7 TRBV4-1 NA TGCGCCAGCAGCCAAGACGGGACTAGTAAGTACTTC CASSQDGTSKYF
TRBD1 TRBJ2-7 TRBV27 NA TGTGCCAGCAGTCCCGGGACAGGGACTTGGGAGCAGTACTTC CASSPGTGTWEQYF
NA TRBJ2-7 TRBV6-1 NA TGTGCCAGCAGTGAAGCCAATTTTGCACAGGTCGGCGCCAAGCAGTACTTC CASSEANFAQVGAKQYF
TRBD1 TRBJ2-3 TRBV6-4 NA TGTGCCAGCAGTGAACAGGGGTCGGGCACAGATACGCAGTATTTT CASSEQGSGTDTQYF
NA TRBJ1-1 TRBV6-1 NA TGTGCCAGCAGTGAAGCTGGGGGGGCCTCAATCGGACGTGAAGCTTTCTTT CASSEAGGASIGREAFF
NA TRBJ1-2 TRBV27 NA TGTGCCAGCAGTTTAAGCAGGGGATGGGGCTACACCTTC CASSLSRGWGYTF
NA TRBJ1-2 TRBV6-5 NA TGTGCCAGCAGTTGGGGGGAAGGGGCGGGGGGCTACACCTTC CASSWGEGAGGYTF
TRBD2 TRBJ2-3 TRBV6-4 NA TGTGCCAGCAGTGAGGGGGGGAGCACAGATACGCAGTATTTT CASSEGGSTDTQYF
TRBD1 TRBJ1-4 TRBV2 few TGTGCCAGCAGGCAAGACAGGGGGCATGCAACTAATGAAAAACTGTTTTTT CASRQDRGHATNEKLFF
TRBD1 TRBJ2-5 TRBV7-9 NA TGTGCCAGCAGCATTAGACAGGGGGCGAGGGAGACCCAGTACTTC CASSIRQGARETQYF
NA TRBJ2-3 TRBV7-2 NA TGTGCCAGCAGCTTAGGGCTTGTTAGCACAGATACGCAGTATTTT CASSLGLVSTDTQYF
NA TRBJ2-1 TRBV5-3 once TGTGCCAGAAGCTTTTGCAGTCCTTTCAGCTCCTACAATGAGCAGTTCTTC CARSFCSPFSSYNEQFF
TRBD1 TRBJ1-2 TRBV6-5 NA TGTGCCAGCAGCCGGGACAGTGGTTTGGCTTATGGCTACACCTTC CASSRDSGLAYGYTF
NA TRBJ2-1 TRBV27 NA TGTGCCAGCAGTGTCCTAGGCTCCTACAATGAGCAGTTCTTC CASSVLGSYNEQFF
TRBD2 TRBJ2-1 TRBV14 NA TGTGCCAGCACCCCAAGCGGGACCCCTTACAATGAGCAGTTCTTC CASTPSGTPYNEQFF
TRBD1 TRBJ1-5 TRBV19 NA TGTGCCAGTAGTAACAGGGGGTATCATCAGCCCCAGCATTTT CASSNRGYHQPQHF
NA TRBJ1-1 TRBV7-6 NA TGTGCCAGCAGCTTATCGTTGACAGGGAACACTGAAGCTTTCTTT CASSLSLTGNTEAFF
NA TRBJ1-2 TRBV27 NA TGTGCCAGCAGTTTATCGCAGGCCTATTATGGCTACACCTTC CASSLSQAYYGYTF
TRBD1 TRBJ2-7 TRBV4-1 NA TGCGCCAGCAGCCAGGTGGACAGGGAGAACTACGAGCAGTACTTC CASSQVDRENYEQYF
TRBD1 TRBJ2-5 TRBV5-1 NA TGCGCCAGTACACAGGGGCTGGGGGAGACCCAGTACTTC CASTQGLGETQYF
NA TRBJ1-1 TRBV9 NA TGTGCCAGCAGCGTAGGGAGGACCACTGAAGCTTTCTTT CASSVGRTTEAFF
TRBD2 TRBJ2-2 TRBV5-1 NA TGCGCCAGCAGCTTGGCCGGGGGGGCCGGGGAGCTGTTTTTT CASSLAGGAGELFF
NA TRBJ2-6 TRBV27 NA TGTGCCAGCGGGCCGGGAACTATCTTTGTCCTGACTTTC CASGPGTIFVLTF
TRBD2 TRBJ2-7 TRBV7-3 NA TGTGCCAGCAGCTTACAGGGACTAGCGGGTTACGAGCAGTACTTC CASSLQGLAGYEQYF
NA TRBJ2-7 TRBV9 NA TGTGCCAGCAGCGGGAGGGACAGCGTTTACGAGCAGTACTTC CASSGRDSVYEQYF
TRBD2 TRBJ2-5 TRBV9 NA TGTGCCAGCAGCGTAAGTAGCGGGGGCCAAGAGACCCAGTACTTC CASSVSSGGQETQYF
NA TRBJ1-2 TRBV4-1 NA TGCGCCAGCAGCCAAACAGGCGGGGTCTATGGCTACACCTTC CASSQTGGVYGYTF
NA TRBJ1-1 TRBV29-1 NA TGCAGCCCCGAGGCCACTGAAGCTTTCTTT CSPEATEAFF
NA TRBJ1-5 TRBV11-2 NA TGTGCCAGCAGCTTAGATGGTGTATGGGGCGGCAATCAGCCCCAGCATTTT CASSLDGVWGGNQPQHF
NA TRBJ1-6 TRBV7-2 NA TGTGCCAGCAGCCCTGAGGACAGCCTAGGGGTTAATTCACCCCTCCACTTT CASSPEDSLGVNSPLHF
NA TRBJ1-2 TRBV6-5 NA TGTGCCAGCACCAAACGGGAGGTTAATTCAGTGGGCTACACCTTC CASTKREVNSVGYTF
NA TRBJ2-2 TRBV4-1 NA TGCGCCAGCAGCCAAGCTGGGGAGCTGTTTTTT CASSQAGELFF
TRBD1 TRBJ2-3 TRBV5-6 NA TGTGCCAGCAGTCAACCGACAGGGGGAAGCACAGATACGCAGTATTTT CASSQPTGGSTDTQYF